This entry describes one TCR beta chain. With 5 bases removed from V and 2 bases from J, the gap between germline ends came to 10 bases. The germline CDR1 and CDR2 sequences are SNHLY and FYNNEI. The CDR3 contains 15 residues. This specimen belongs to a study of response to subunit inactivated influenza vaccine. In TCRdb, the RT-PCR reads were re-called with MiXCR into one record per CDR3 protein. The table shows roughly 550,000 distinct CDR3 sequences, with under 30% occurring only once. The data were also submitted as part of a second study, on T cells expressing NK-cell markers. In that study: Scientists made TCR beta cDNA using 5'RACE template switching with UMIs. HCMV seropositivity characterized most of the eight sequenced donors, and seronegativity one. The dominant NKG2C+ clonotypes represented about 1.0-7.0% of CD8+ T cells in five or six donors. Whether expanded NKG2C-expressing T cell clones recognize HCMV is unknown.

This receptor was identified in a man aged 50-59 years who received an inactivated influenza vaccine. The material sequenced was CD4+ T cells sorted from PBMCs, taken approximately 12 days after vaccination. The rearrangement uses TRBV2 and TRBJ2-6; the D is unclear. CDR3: CASSISAAGANVLTF. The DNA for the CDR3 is TGTGCCAGCAGTATTTCGGCAGCTGGGGCCAACGTCCTGACTTTC.